This T cell receptor beta chain was identified in a study of blood T cell repertoires in COVID-19. Produced via immunoSEQ multiplex PCR; TCRdb's table is partial and in-frame only. The sample includes about 370,000 clones, roughly nine tenths of them seen just once. The germline gives CDR1 MNHNS, CDR2 SASEGT. With 0 bases removed from V and 10 bases from J, the gap between germline ends came to 18 bases. There are 15 residues in the CDR3. The J gene is TRBJ2-5, the V gene TRBV6-1, with unresolved D. The receptor's source is a middle-aged woman who had been exposed to COVID-19. Sequencing was done on a sample of PBMCs or T cells enriched from blood (not recorded which). The CDR3 sequence is CASSEALARYLGQYF. CDR3 DNA sequence: TGTGCCAGCAGTGAAGCCCTTGCACGCTACCTCGGCCAGTACTTC.